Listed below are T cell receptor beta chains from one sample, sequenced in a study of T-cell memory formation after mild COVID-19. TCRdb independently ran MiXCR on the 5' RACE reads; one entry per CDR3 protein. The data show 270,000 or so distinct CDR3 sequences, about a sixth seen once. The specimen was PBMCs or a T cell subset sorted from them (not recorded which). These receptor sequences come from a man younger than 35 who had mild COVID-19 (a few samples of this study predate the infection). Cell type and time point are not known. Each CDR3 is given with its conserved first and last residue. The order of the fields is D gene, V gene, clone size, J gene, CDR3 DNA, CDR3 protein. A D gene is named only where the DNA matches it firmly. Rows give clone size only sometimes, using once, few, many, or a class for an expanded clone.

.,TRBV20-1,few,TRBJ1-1,TGCAGTGCTAGACAGCCGCAAGCTTTCTTT,CSARQPQAFF
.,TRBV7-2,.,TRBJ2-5,TGTGCCAGCAGCCCCGGCCCGAGTGAGACCCAGTACTTC,CASSPGPSETQYF
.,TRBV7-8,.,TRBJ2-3,TGTGCCAGCAGCTTAGTTTTTCCAGCCGGGGATACGCAGTATTTT,CASSLVFPAGDTQYF
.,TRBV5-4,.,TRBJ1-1,TGTGCCAGCAGTTATTCCCGGGACGGTGAAGCTTTCTTT,CASSYSRDGEAFF
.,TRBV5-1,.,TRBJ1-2,TGCGCCAGCAGCCTGTCGGGGGTCGATGGCTACACCTTC,CASSLSGVDGYTF
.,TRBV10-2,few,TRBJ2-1,TGCGCCAGCGAATCGGTCAATGAGCAGTTCTTC,CASESVNEQFF
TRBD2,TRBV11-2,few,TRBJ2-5,TGTGCCAGCAGCCGAAGTCCCCGGGCTAGCGGGGGTCAAGAGACCCAGTACTTC,CASSRSPRASGGQETQYF
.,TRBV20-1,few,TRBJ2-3,TGCAGTGCTGGGCGTGACAGGCGGACAGATACGCAGTATTTT,CSAGRDRRTDTQYF
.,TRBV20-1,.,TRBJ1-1,TGCAGTGCTAGACCCCCCCTCCACACTGAAGCTTTCTTT,CSARPPLHTEAFF
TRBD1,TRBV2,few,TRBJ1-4,TGTGCCAGCACTCGCACGACAGGGGGAGAAAAACTGTTTTTT,CASTRTTGGEKLFF
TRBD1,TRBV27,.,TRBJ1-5,TGTGCCAGCAGGAGAGACAGGGCCGCCAATCAGCCCCAGCATTTT,CASRRDRAANQPQHF
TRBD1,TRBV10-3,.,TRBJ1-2,TGTGCCATCAGTGGAGACAGGGGGCTTGGCTACACCTTC,CAISGDRGLGYTF
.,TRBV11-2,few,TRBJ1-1,TGTGCCAGCAGCTTATTAGTTTCGGGGAAGGATAGAGGCACTGAAGCTTTCTTT,CASSLLVSGKDRGTEAFF
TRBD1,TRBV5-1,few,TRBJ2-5,TGCGCCAGCAGTCCTCTTTGGGGACAGGAGGAGACCCAGTACTTC,CASSPLWGQEETQYF
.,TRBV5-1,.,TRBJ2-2,TGCTCCAGCAGCTTGGAAGGGGTTAACACCGGGGAGCTGTTTTTT,CSSSLEGVNTGELFF
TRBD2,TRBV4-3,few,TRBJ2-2,TGCGCCAGCAGAGTAGCGGGGGGGCCTAAGCTGTTTTTT,CASRVAGGPKLFF
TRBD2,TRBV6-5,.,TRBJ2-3,TGTGCCAGCAGTTACAAGGGTAGCGGGGGGCTGAATACGCAGTATTTT,CASSYKGSGGLNTQYF
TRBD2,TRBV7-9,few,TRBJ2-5,TGTGCCAGCAGCGAAGCGGGACTAGCGGCGGCCCAAGGGACCCAGTACTTC,CASSEAGLAAAQGTQYF
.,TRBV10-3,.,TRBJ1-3,TGTGCCATCAGCCCCGCCGGACAGACCTTCTCTGGAAACACCATATATTTT,CAISPAGQTFSGNTIYF
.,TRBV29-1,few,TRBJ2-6,TGCAGCGTTGAAGTGGGTGCTGGGGCCAACGTCCTGACTTTC,CSVEVGAGANVLTF
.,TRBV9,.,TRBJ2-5,TGTGCCAGCAGTACCCATGGACTGCAAGAGACCCAGTACTTC,CASSTHGLQETQYF
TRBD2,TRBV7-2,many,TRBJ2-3,TGTGCCAGCAGCTGGACTAGCGGGGGTACAGATACGCAGTATTTT,CASSWTSGGTDTQYF
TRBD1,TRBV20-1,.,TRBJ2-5,TGCAGTGCTCCCACAGGGGTCACCCAAGAGACCCAGTACTTC,CSAPTGVTQETQYF